This T cell receptor (beta chain) was profiled in a study of patients and donors after allogeneic stem cell transplantation. A single record per CDR3 protein comes from TCRdb applying MiXCR to the RT-PCR reads. The repertoire consists of 400,000 to 450,000 distinct CDR3 sequences, with roughly 16% occurring once and the leading ten covering 7% to 7.5%. The CDR3 totals 14 residues. Germline V gene data show CDR1 as SGHRS and CDR2 as YFSETQ. V shed 5 bases and J shed 1 base, with 12 bases lying between them. This receptor was identified in a human donor who was either an allogeneic HSCT recipient or a stem cell or donor lymphocyte infusion donor (not recorded which). It is not recorded whose cells these are; they may come from a transplant donor. V and J are TRBV5-1 and TRBJ1-1; a possible D gene is TRBD1 (5 bases). The sample taken for sequencing was blood, either unsorted or a sorted T cell fraction (not recorded which). CDR3 in DNA: TGCGCCAGCAGGTTTGACAGCACGAACACTGAAGCTTTCTTT. This codes for CASRFDSTNTEAFF.